These 21 T cell receptor beta chains originate from one sample sequenced in a study of blood T cell repertoires in COVID-19. Repertoires were generated with immunoSEQ multiplex PCR, while TCRdb's copy carries only in-frame clones and drops some. The table lists 250,000 or so clones, about 91% of them singletons. The source material was PBMCs or T cells enriched from blood (not recorded which). Source of these receptors: a man between 35 and 55 years old who had been exposed to COVID-19.

V and J are TRBV6-5 and TRBJ2-7, with D hard to call. The CDR3 is 14 amino acids. The germline V gene encodes CDR1 MNHEY and CDR2 SVGAGI. Trimming removed 0 bases from V and 4 bases from J, with 10 bases in between. This CDR3 reads CASSYSLGSYEQYF. The CDR3 region has the DNA TGTGCCAGCAGTTACTCCCTAGGTAGTTACGAGCAGTACTTC.

V gene TRBV4-2 combines with J gene TRBJ1-2; 7 nucleotides align to TRBD1. The junction had 6 bases not matched to a gene; V was cut back by 0 bases and J by 8 bases. CDR3 length equals 14 residues. CDR1 is LGHNA and CDR2 is YNFKEQ in the germline V gene. This CDR3 is CASSQETGSEGYTF. The CDR3 nucleotides read TGTGCCAGCAGCCAAGAGACAGGGTCTGAAGGCTACACCTTC.

This rearrangement joins TRBV3-1 (or the pseudogene TRBV3-2) to TRBJ1-1; weak D call: TRBD1 (6 bases). The germline CDR1 and CDR2 sequences are LGHDT and YNNKEL (reference sequence). This CDR3 comprises 15 residues. Trimming removed 4 bases from V and 4 bases from J, with 16 bases in between. The CDR3 here is CASSPAGAQTTEAFF. The CDR3 DNA reads as TGTGCCAGCAGCCCAGCGGGGGCGCAGACCACTGAAGCTTTCTTT.

The genes are TRBV30 and TRBJ1-3; the D gene is possibly TRBD1 (5 bases). The CDR3 covers 15 residues. Germline V gene sequence: CDR1 GTSNPN, CDR2 SVGIG (reference sequence). The V end lost 1 base, the J end lost 2 bases, and 12 bases lay between the germline ends. CDR3 nucleotide sequence: TGTGCCTGGAGTGCCGGCAGGGAACCTGGAAACACCATATATTTT. Its protein product is CAWSAGREPGNTIYF.

The chain recombines TRBV19 with TRBJ1-2, with unresolved D. V lost 8 bases and J lost 4, with 14 bases in between. CDR1 is LNHDA, CDR2 SQIVND, per germline (reference sequence). The CDR3 totals 13 residues. The CDR3 sequence: CASEVRRGYGYTF. The CDR3 nucleotides read TGTGCCAGTGAGGTCCGACGAGGCTATGGCTACACCTTC. Based on the CDR3 plus reference TRBV19 and TRBJ1-2, the full variable domain is DGGITQSPKYLFRKEGQNVTLSCEQNLNHDAMYWYRQDPGQGLRLIYYSQIVNDFQKGDIAEGYSVSREKKESFPLTVTSAQKNPTAFYLCASEVRRGYGYTFGSGTRLTVV.

The chain couples TRBV9 to TRBJ2-2, with D tentatively TRBD1 (5 bases). There are 13 residues in the CDR3. Germline CDR1 reads SGDLS; CDR2 reads YYNGEE. Trimming took off 1 base at V and 6 bases at J, with 7 bases between the two ends. This chain's CDR3 is CASSVRGPGELFF. The CDR3 nucleotides read TGTGCCAGCAGCGTAAGGGGTCCCGGGGAGCTGTTTTTT.

The V call is TRBV12-3 or TRBV12-4, the J call TRBJ2-5; D is perhaps TRBD1 (5 bases). V was pared by 0 bases and J by 4 bases, with 6 bases between. The CDR3 is 13 amino acids. DNA of the CDR3: TGTGCCAGCAGTTTAGCAGGGGCAGAGACCCAGTACTTC. Its protein product is CASSLAGAETQYF.

The chain links TRBV10-3 to TRBJ2-2, with a possible D match to TRBD1 (5 bases). CDR1 and CDR2 from the germline V gene are ENHRY and SYGVKD. This CDR3 comprises 14 residues. Trimming shortened V by 11 bases and J by 5 bases, and 18 bases separated the two germline ends. CDR3 loop: CAGATASSTGELFF. CDR3 sequence (DNA): TGTGCCGGGGCGACAGCTTCATCTACCGGGGAGCTGTTTTTT.

The V gene is TRBV10-3, the J gene TRBJ2-2, with a possible D match to TRBD2 (6 bases). The V and J ends lost 4 bases and 3 bases respectively, with 15 bases between them. The germline CDR1 and CDR2 sequences are ENHRY and SYGVKD. The CDR3 spans 16 residues. The CDR3 nucleotides are TGTGCCATCAGTGTTGTACTTGGGAGGTACACCGGGGAGCTGTTTTTT. Its translation: CAISVVLGRYTGELFF.

This clone showed up just once. This rearrangement joins TRBV7-8 to TRBJ2-7; 10 bases agree with TRBD2. With 0 bases clipped from V and 6 bases from J, the junction kept 14 bases outside the gene matches. Looked up from germline, CDR1 is SGHVS and CDR2 is FQNEAQ. The CDR3 consists of 18 residues. The CDR3 region has the DNA TGTGCCAGCAGCTTAGCAGGGCTAGCGGGAGTAAATTCCGGCGAGCAGTACTTC. Its protein is CASSLAGLAGVNSGEQYF. Looking up the rest from reference TRBV7-8 and TRBJ2-7 gives the full variable domain: GAGVSQSPRYKVAKRGQDVALRCDPISGHVSLFWYQQALGQGPEFLTYFQNEAQLDKSGLPSDRFFAERPEGSVSTLKIQRTQQEDSAVYLCASSLAGLAGVNSGEQYFGPGTRLTVT.

This chain uses TRBV7-6 with TRBJ2-1; 8 bases map to TRBD2. CDR1 is SGHVS, CDR2 FNYEAQ, per germline. This CDR3 spans 16 amino acids. Losses at the gene ends were 3 bases for V and 5 bases for J; bases not matched to a gene: 9. The CDR3 reads CASSLGSGTRHNEQFF. CDR3 DNA sequence: TGTGCCAGCAGCTTGGGGAGCGGGACTAGGCACAATGAGCAGTTCTTC.

This chain links TRBV24-1 with TRBJ2-1; maybe TRBD1 (5 bases). The CDR3 contains 13 residues. V lost 4 bases and J 4 bases, leaving 7 bases between the germline ends. The germline gives CDR1 KGHDR, CDR2 SFDVKD. In DNA, the CDR3 is TGTGCCACCAGTGACCAGGGATACAATGAGCAGTTCTTC. It codes for CATSDQGYNEQFF.

The chain uses TRBV11-2 and TRBJ1-2, with TRBD1 identical over 10 bases. The CDR3 has 15 residues. J lost 3 bases, V lost 3 bases, and 4 bases had no gene match. In germline, CDR1 is SGHAT, CDR2 FQNNGV. The DNA for the CDR3 is TGTGCCAGCAGCTTGATCGGGACAGGGGACTATGGCTACACCTTC. Its protein is CASSLIGTGDYGYTF.

The chain uses TRBV14 and TRBJ2-5; D uncertain. CDR1 and CDR2 (germline): SGHDN, FVKESK. The germline V and J ends were trimmed by 4 bases and 3 bases, with 15 bases remaining between them. The CDR3 sequence is 15 residues long. CDR3 in DNA: TGTGCCAGCAGCCCCCGGAATGGCGGAAAAGAGACCCAGTACTTC. Protein product: CASSPRNGGKETQYF.

The rearrangement uses TRBV5-4 and TRBJ2-3; the D is unclear. Trimming left V 0 bases short and J 4 bases short, with 6 bases between. The CDR3 is 13 residues long. Looked up from germline, CDR1 is SGHNT and CDR2 is YYREEE (reference sequence). CDR3 nucleotide sequence: TGTGCCAGCAGCTTGGACAGAGCAGATACGCAGTATTTT. Protein sequence: CASSLDRADTQYF.

This chain uses TRBV9 with TRBJ2-1; D gene ambiguous. CDR1 is SGDLS, CDR2 YYNGEE, per germline. CDR3 length: 13 amino acids. Trimming took 3 bases from V and 5 from J, leaving 9 bases between them. The CDR3 DNA reads TGTGCCAGCAGCGCCTTTAGAGACAATGAGCAGTTCTTC. Translating gives CASSAFRDNEQFF.

This clone was recorded once. The genes are TRBV6-2 or TRBV6-3 and TRBJ2-7, with a tentative D call TRBD2 (5 bases). Trimming stripped 5 bases from V and 0 bases from J, with 17 bases between. CDR1 MNHEY and CDR2 SVGEGT come from the germline V gene. The CDR3 has 16 residues. This CDR3 reads CASSRRRGVPSYEQYF. As DNA, the CDR3 is TGTGCCAGCAGTCGACGCCGGGGAGTACCCTCCTACGAGCAGTACTTC.

This clone has just a few counts. This chain joins TRBV5-5 and TRBJ2-2; a possible D gene is TRBD1 (6 bases). The germline V and J ends were trimmed by 1 base and 4 bases, with 14 bases remaining between them. Germline lookup yields CDR1 SGHKS and CDR2 YYEKEE (reference sequence). This CDR3 has 16 amino acids. The CDR3 DNA sequence: TGTGCCAGCAGCTTGCGCCAGGGGCCAGGCACCGGGGAGCTGTTTTTT. Amino acid sequence: CASSLRQGPGTGELFF.

The V call is TRBV5-1, the J call TRBJ1-1; the match to TRBD1 covers 8 bases. This CDR3 comprises 14 residues. The trim removed 1 base at V and 7 bases at J, leaving 6 bases unmatched. The germline V gene has CDR1 SGHRS and CDR2 YFSETQ. The CDR3 DNA reads as TGCGCCAGCAGCTTGACACAGGGGGGAAGTGAAGCTTTCTTT. Residues: CASSLTQGGSEAFF. Based on the CDR3 plus reference TRBV5-1 and TRBJ1-1, the full variable domain is KAGVTQTPRYLIKTRGQQVTLSCSPISGHRSVSWYQQTPGQGLQFLFEYFSETQRNKGNFPGRFSGRQFSNSRSEMNVSTLELGDSALYLCASSLTQGGSEAFFGQGTRLTVV.

This clone showed up just once. The chain couples TRBV7-2 to TRBJ2-3; tentative D call: TRBD2 (6 bases). This CDR3 is built from 16 residues. V lost 2 bases and J lost 0, with 12 bases in between. CDR1 is SGHTA and CDR2 is FQGNSA in the germline V gene. The CDR3 spells CASSLRTSRSTDTQYF. The CDR3 region has the DNA TGTGCCAGCAGCTTAAGAACTAGCCGTAGCACAGATACGCAGTATTTT.

The CDR3 DNA reads as TGTGCCAGCAGCCTTTCCGGGACTAGAGTGTCTCGGGAGCTGTTTTTT. It yields the protein CASSLSGTRVSRELFF. The chain is built from TRBV28 and TRBJ2-2; TRBD2 matches 8 bases. The CDR3 contains 16 residues. The germline gives CDR1 MDHEN, CDR2 SYDVKM. V lost 6 bases to trimming and J lost 9 bases; unmatched junction nucleotides: 15.